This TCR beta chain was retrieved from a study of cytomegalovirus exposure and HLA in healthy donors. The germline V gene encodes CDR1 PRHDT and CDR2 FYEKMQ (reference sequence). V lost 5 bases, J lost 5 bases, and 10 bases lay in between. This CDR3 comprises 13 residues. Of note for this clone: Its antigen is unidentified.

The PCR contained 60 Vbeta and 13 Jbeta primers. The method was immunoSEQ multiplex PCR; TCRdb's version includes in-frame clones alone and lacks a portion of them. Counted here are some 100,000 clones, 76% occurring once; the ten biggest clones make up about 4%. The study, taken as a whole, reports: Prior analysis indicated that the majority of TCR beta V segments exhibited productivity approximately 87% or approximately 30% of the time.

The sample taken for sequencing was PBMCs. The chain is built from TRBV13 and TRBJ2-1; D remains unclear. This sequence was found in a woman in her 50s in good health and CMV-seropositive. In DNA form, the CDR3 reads TGTGCCAGCAGCCTCTTTACAAACAATGAGCAGTTCTTC. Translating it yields CASSLFTNNEQFF.